Following are 14 T cell receptor beta chains from one sample sequenced in a study of yellow fever vaccine responses in identical twins. Each CDR3 protein gets one entry after TCRdb re-called the RT-PCR reads with MiXCR. The table has 500 to 800 distinct CDR3 sequences, about 76% seen once. The specimen comprised T cells from blood (PBMCs), unsorted or a sorted subset (not recorded which), sampled before or after yellow fever vaccination (not recorded which). These receptors were obtained from a female donor who received the yellow fever vaccine.

The chain uses TRBV6-1 and TRBJ2-7, with 8 bases matching TRBD2. The CDR3 loop spans 15 amino acids. The germline CDR1 and CDR2 sequences are MNHNS and SASEGT. V was clipped by 5 bases and J by 0 bases; unmatched bases: 6. The CDR3 DNA reads TGTGCCAGCAGTACACCGGGGGGGAGCTCCTACGAGCAGTACTTC. This translates into CASSTPGGSSYEQYF.

The rearrangement uses TRBV30 and TRBJ2-7; 8 bases match TRBD1. This CDR3 has 17 amino acids. V gave up 1 base and J gave up 3 bases; unmatched junction bases: 14. CDR1 GTSNPN and CDR2 SVGIG come from the germline V gene (reference sequence). The CDR3 DNA reads TGTGCCTGGAGTGGCCCCAGGGGGCCCCGAGCCTTCTACGAGCAGTACTTC. Amino acids: CAWSGPRGPRAFYEQYF. Filled out from reference TRBV30 and TRBJ2-7, the complete variable domain reads SQTIHQWPATLVQPVGSPLSLECTVEGTSNPNLYWYRQAAGRGLQLLFYSVGIGQISSEVPQNLSASRPQDRQFILSSKKLLLSDSGFYLCAWSGPRGPRAFYEQYFGPGTRLTVT.

This sequence joins TRBV29-1 and TRBJ2-2, with 11 positions matching TRBD2. Trimming took 8 bases from V and 7 from J; bases not matched to a gene: 6. The CDR3 consists of 13 residues. The germline V gene has CDR1 SQVTM and CDR2 ANQGSEA. The CDR3: CSFSGRDGGELFF. Here the CDR3 DNA reads TGCAGCTTTAGCGGGAGGGATGGCGGGGAGCTGTTTTTT.

The chain has TRBV9 and TRBJ1-5; 8 nucleotides align to TRBD1. Looked up from germline, CDR1 is SGDLS and CDR2 is YYNGEE. This CDR3 is built from 14 residues. Trimming cost V 2 bases and J 7 bases; bases outside gene matches: 5. The CDR3 nucleotides are TGTGCCAGCAGCGTCTCAGGGGGCGACCAGCCCCAGCATTTT. Its translation is CASSVSGGDQPQHF.

The chain recombines TRBV10-1 with TRBJ1-4; TRBD1 matches 7 bases. CDR1 and CDR2 from the germline V gene are WNHNN and SYGVQD (reference sequence). V gave up 8 bases and J gave up 4 bases; unmatched junction bases: 7. CDR3 length: 14 residues. Written as DNA, the CDR3 is TGCGCCAGCTCCCGGGACAGTAGTAATGAAAAACTGTTTTTT. This translates into CASSRDSSNEKLFF.

The chain has TRBV5-1 and TRBJ2-1, with TRBD1 matching over 8 bases. Germline V CDR1 and CDR2: SGHRS, YFSETQ. V shed 5 bases and J 7 bases; nucleotides not matched to a gene: 5. There are 13 residues in the CDR3. The CDR3 spells CASRRTGMNEQFF. Written as DNA, the CDR3 is TGCGCCAGCAGGAGGACAGGGATGAATGAGCAGTTCTTC.

V is TRBV20-1 and J is TRBJ2-5; D not certain. V gave up 3 bases and J gave up 5 bases, with 13 bases separating them. The CDR3 is 13 amino acids. Germline V gene lookup returns CDR1 DFQATT and CDR2 SNEGSKA (reference sequence). DNA of the CDR3: TGCAGTGCTAGCCCACCTGGGCACGAGACCCAGTACTTC. Translation: CSASPPGHETQYF.

This clonotype has just a few counts. The V call is TRBV6-1, the J call TRBJ1-2; 7 nucleotides line up with TRBD1. The junction had 11 bases not matched to a gene; V was cut back by 5 bases and J by 2 bases. The V gene's germline CDR1 is MNHNS and CDR2 SASEGT. The CDR3 has 16 amino acids. In DNA, the CDR3 is TGTGCCAGCAGTCTCGCTACAGGGGTGGGGAACTATGGCTACACCTTC. This sequence encodes CASSLATGVGNYGYTF.

The chain has TRBV7-6 and TRBJ2-5, with 12 bases lining up with TRBD2. Trimming took 3 bases from V and 5 from J; bases not matched to a gene: 7. Germline lookup yields CDR1 SGHVS and CDR2 FNYEAQ. The CDR3 runs to 16 residues. For the CDR3, the DNA is TGTGCCAGCAGCTTCGGAATGACTAGCGGGGGCGAGACCCAGTACTTC. Translating it yields CASSFGMTSGGETQYF.

This chain uses TRBV20-1 with TRBJ2-1, with TRBD2 matching 11 bases. Germline V lookup: CDR1 DFQATT, CDR2 SNEGSKA (reference sequence). This CDR3 comprises 14 residues. V was pared by 6 bases and J by 5 bases, with 6 bases of the junction left unmatched. This CDR3 reads CSALGLAENNEQFF. In DNA, the CDR3 is TGCAGTGCACTGGGACTAGCGGAAAACAATGAGCAGTTCTTC.

CDR3 coding DNA: TGTGCCATCAGTTTGCTAGCGGCCAAGGGGGAGCTGTTTTTT. The encoded protein is CAISLLAAKGELFF. This chain joins TRBV10-3 and TRBJ2-2, with 7 positions matching TRBD2. CDR3 length equals 14 residues. Germline V CDR1 and CDR2: ENHRY, SYGVKD. With 5 bases clipped from V and 8 bases from J, the junction kept 8 bases outside the gene matches.

This clonotype has more than one count but fewer than ten. One end of the junction varies from germline; a read error may be responsible. The V and J genes are TRBV7-7 and TRBJ1-5; possibly TRBD1 for D (5 bases). The CDR3 length is 13 residues. Germline V gives CDR1 SSHAT, CDR2 FNYEAQ (reference sequence). CDR3 bases: TGTGCTAGCAGCGTAGGGGCCAATCAGCCCCAGCATTTT. Amino acid sequence: CASSVGANQPQHF. Based on the CDR3 plus reference TRBV7-7 and TRBJ1-5, the full variable domain is GAGVSQSPRYKVTKRGQDVTLRCDPISSHATLYWYQQALGQGPEFLTYFNYEAQPDKSGLPSDRFSAERPEGSISTLTIQRTEQRDSAMYRCASSVGANQPQHFGDGTRLSIL.

The J gene is TRBJ1-1, the V gene TRBV5-5; D is ambiguous. The CDR3 is made up of 15 amino acids. Trimming removed 0 bases from V and 0 bases from J, with 9 bases in between. The germline CDR1 and CDR2 sequences are SGHKS and YYEKEE (reference sequence). The CDR3 nucleotides are TGTGCCAGCAGCTTGGCCCCAGAGTTGAACACTGAAGCTTTCTTT. It codes for CASSLAPELNTEAFF.

The chain combines TRBV11-3 with TRBJ1-4, with D hard to call. Trimming stripped 1 base from V and 5 bases from J, with 14 bases between. Germline loops: CDR1 SGHNT, CDR2 YENEEA. This CDR3 region has 16 residues. The CDR3 sequence: CASSLGQDAENEKLFF. The CDR3 bases are TGTGCCAGCAGCTTAGGTCAGGACGCAGAAAATGAAAAACTGTTTTTT.